This T cell receptor (beta chain) was obtained from a study of cytomegalovirus exposure and HLA in healthy donors. Study-wide points: TCR sequences were mostly rare, though some public TCRs occurred in many donors. Cytomegalovirus-associated TCR beta chains were listed, numbering 164. Later analysis showed TCR association rates varying by HLA locus, highest for DRB1 and lowest for HLA-C. Reports indicate that TCR beta sequences accurately predicted the HLA-A and HLA-B alleles of most subjects.

Primers: 60 Vbeta forward and 13 Jbeta reverse. The data were produced by immunoSEQ multiplex PCR, yet TCRdb's version contains in-frame clones alone and is incomplete. Here the sample spans more than 95,000 clones, nearly 80% being singletons. As for this clone: Its antigen is undetermined.

V trimming: 5 bases; J trimming: 0 bases; junction bases outside the gene matches: 7. From germline, CDR1 is MDHEN and CDR2 SYDVKM. The CDR3 spans 15 residues. The sample comprised PBMCs. The chain uses TRBV28 and TRBJ2-7; TRBD2 matches 7 bases. This receptor was identified in a man aged 30 to 39 in good health and CMV-seronegative. The CDR3 region is CASSPWGGNSYEQYF. The CDR3 DNA reads as TGTGCCAGCAGTCCTTGGGGGGGGAACTCCTACGAGCAGTACTTC.